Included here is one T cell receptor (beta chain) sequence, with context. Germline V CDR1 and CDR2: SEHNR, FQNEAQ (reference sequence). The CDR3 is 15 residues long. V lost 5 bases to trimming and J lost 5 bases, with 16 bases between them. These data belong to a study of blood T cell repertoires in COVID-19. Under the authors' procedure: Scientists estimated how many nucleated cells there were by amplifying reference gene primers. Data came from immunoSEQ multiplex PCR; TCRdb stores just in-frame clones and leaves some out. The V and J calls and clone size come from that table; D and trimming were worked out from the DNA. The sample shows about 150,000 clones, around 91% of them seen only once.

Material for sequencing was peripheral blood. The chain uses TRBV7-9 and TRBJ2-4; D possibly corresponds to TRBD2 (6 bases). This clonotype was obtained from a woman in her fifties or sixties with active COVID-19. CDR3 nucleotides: TGTGCCAGCAGCCTCACCCGCGGGGTCCAAAACATTCAGTACTTC. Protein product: CASSLTRGVQNIQYF.